The following is a T cell receptor (beta chain) sequence with its context. Its binding antigen is unknown. No much larger clonotype is one base removed from it; base qualities were not supplied. This sample was taken from a study of cytomegalovirus exposure and HLA in healthy donors listed by TCRdb under 2017. Some background on the complete study: According to an earlier analysis of 450 to 650 of the donors, 200 million or so T cells yielded over 90 million unique TCR beta sequences and about 300 Gb of sequence data. HLA typing covered class I and class II loci at four-digit resolution. The study used immunosequencing to profile the T cell repertoires of approximately 650 subjects and linked those repertoires to cytomegalovirus serostatus. To predict cytomegalovirus infection status, the study combined high-throughput TCR immunosequencing, statistical association of individual TCRs with disease status, and machine learning. All discovery cohort repertoires had been generated on a single sequencing platform. Donor age, sex, ethnicity and CMV serostatus were compiled alongside the repertoire data. The study aimed to test whether cataloging public T cell receptors could reveal signatures of past pathogen exposure. To decide whether each TCR beta V gene segment behaved as functional or pseudogenic, an earlier analysis of several hundred of the donors relied on high-throughput TCR beta sequencing. About five DR-DQ haplotypes were treated as single units for association and clustering because of strong linkage in the cohort. A later genetic analysis used genome-wide SNP genotypes for about 65% of the 666 donors, treating that subset as a discovery cohort. The number of donors typed differed by locus, with about 629-630 for A, B, C, DRB1 and DQB1, over 500 for DQA1, 606 for DPA1, and around 450 for DPB1. Rather than using new phenotypic data, the later analysis identified candidate immune exposures from TCR beta sequences and from how often those sequences occurred across donors. The genetic ancestry cluster associated with self-reported Caucasian donors included about 81% of the approximately 410 genotyped donors. To study patterns of TCR occurrence, a later analysis re-analyzed previously published TCR beta repertoires from under 750 donors and added high-resolution HLA genotyping. Among some 410 genotyped donors of the cohort, an average of roughly 230,000 unique TCR beta nucleotide sequences was sequenced per donor, of which about 18% were non-productive. In addition to the first cohort of about 650 subjects, a separate validation cohort of 130 or so different subjects was used. Approximately 300 gigabases of sequencing data and approximately 91 million unique TCR sequences made up an early release that covered approximately 620 HLA-typed donors. Summary of the overall study and its limitations: The authors suggested that the approach could potentially be extended to other disease states and immunological phenotypes. Correlated functional status among segregating V segments might be attributable to linkage disequilibrium, but an unknown experimental factor could not be ruled out. Compared with the roughly 670-donor mean, donors in an Asian-associated ancestry cluster had fewer N-insertions in productive TCRs, according to a later genetic analysis. In a later analysis, the rate of TCR association differed among HLA loci, with DRB1 alleles having the most associated TCRs and HLA-C alleles having the fewest. Because HLA typing was unavailable for some donors at each locus, only the typed subset was used in association tests. In an earlier analysis of about 600 of the donors, most TCR beta V segments appeared in productive rearrangements about 90% or about 30% of the time, broadly matching IMGT annotations. A later analysis associated 16,951 TCR beta sequences with specific HLA alleles at a false discovery rate of 0.05. While some public TCRs were present in many individuals, most TCR sequences turned up only very rarely across donors. The sequencing pipeline was judged likely to have produced a cluster of highly shared sequence variants as a technical artifact. A further reported finding was that TCR beta sequences accurately predicted the HLA-A and HLA-B alleles for most subjects in the first cohort. In a later analysis, HLA-associated TCR beta chains showed more clonal expansion and lower generation probabilities than non-associated chains that were equally common. The presence/absence analyses assumed that sequencing depth was roughly uniform across donors, and that assumption may not be true. A later analysis reported that several top co-occurrence clusters appeared linked to parvovirus B19, influenza, CMV and Epstein-Barr virus. In vitro tests confirmed that three of the cytomegalovirus-associated TCR beta chains recognize cytomegalovirus antigens. When HLA alleles, especially DR and DQ, strongly co-occurred, attributing TCR associations to individual alleles was difficult. The classifier was reported to diagnose cytomegalovirus status with high specificity and sensitivity in both the original cohort and the validation cohort. In this cohort, only TCR beta chains were sequenced, and detectable features were limited by the absence of alpha or paired-chain data. CMV serostatus was the only immune exposure information available for the cohort. Most CMV-associated TCR beta chains appeared to be HLA-restricted in a later analysis, and the HLA associations seemed to be driven largely by CMV exposure. The study gave a list of about 150 TCR beta chains associated with cytomegalovirus. Some 15 rarely observed V segments, including chromosome 9 orphons, were excluded from the earlier analysis of approximately 600 of the donors because counts were too low. An association between a missense DCLRE1C variant and V-gene and J-gene trimming of TCR beta chains was found in a later genetic analysis and replicated in an independent cohort.

In total, 600 or so healthy bone marrow donors made up the cohort. At the time of sampling, all cohort members were nominally healthy, though unrecorded immune exposures were likely present. The donor tested CMV seronegative, placing the donor among the 300 to 400 seronegative members of the cohort. Each donor provided a peripheral blood sample, and peripheral blood mononuclear cells were used for TCR beta sequencing. The Qiagen DNeasy Blood Extraction Kit was used to extract genomic DNA from the blood cell samples. Receptor libraries were prepared by the immunoSEQ multiplex PCR assay. For the multiplex PCR, a mixture combining 60 forward primers for TCR Vbeta segments and 13 reverse primers for TCR Jbeta segments was used. The CDR3 region of rearranged TCR beta genes was amplified from genomic DNA by a multiplex PCR assay. The amplified TCR beta libraries were sequenced on the Illumina HiSeq System as 87-base-pair reads. The authors' pipeline ran thus. In a later analysis, tens of millions of unique TCR beta chains were counted across the 650 to 700 repertoires, and approximately 9.9 million of these chains were shared by at least two donors. Raw reads were error-corrected and collapsed into unique sequences by a nearest-neighbor algorithm in which closely related sequences were merged to remove PCR and sequencing errors. V, D and J gene segments were assigned by aligning CDR3 sequences to IMGT reference sequences. Each retained sequence needed at least a six-nucleotide match to both a V gene segment and a J gene segment. A rearrangement was called productive if the CDR3 had no stop codons and remained in frame with V and J, and every other rearrangement was called non-productive. CDR3 was defined by IMGT convention, running from the second conserved V-encoded cysteine to the conserved J-encoded phenylalanine. The earlier analysis of about 610 of the donors excluded sequences that lacked an unambiguous match to a single V gene segment. In an earlier analysis of several hundred of the donors, V segments were called functional above 56.7% productive rearrangements and were called segregating when the between-donor standard deviation exceeded 5%. To diagnose cytomegalovirus status from the catalog of TCR beta chain sequences, a statistical classification framework was built. In a later analysis, V and J genes were assigned by comparing TCR nucleotide sequences against IMGT/GENE-DB human TR gene sequences. A later analysis assigned CDR3 sequences and most-parsimonious VDJ recombination scenarios with the TCRdist pipeline. In a later analysis, each TCR beta chain was defined by its CDR3 amino acid sequence together with its V-gene family, and reads without a unique V-gene family were excluded. To address suspected cross-contamination and a sequencing artifact, a later analysis removed under 600 highly shared, low-generation-probability nucleotide sequences. In a later analysis, a clonal expansion index was calculated for each public chain from normalized within-repertoire ranks of inferred template counts. A later analysis computed generation probabilities with a VDJ recombination model fitted to out-of-frame rearrangements, and checked the results against IGoR. In a later analysis, TCR-TCR, TCR-HLA and TCR-CMV co-occurrence was scored with hypergeometric tests, and a repertoire-size bias correction was applied to TCR pairs. A later analysis estimated false discovery rates by permuting HLA or CMV assignments 20 times. A later analysis grouped co-occurring TCRs with DBSCAN, adding TCRdist sequence similarity when clustering within HLA-allele-positive subsets. For co-occurrence clustering, repertoires with fewer than 30,000 or more than 120,000 public chains were excluded, along with a handful of repertoires with anomalous nucleotide sharing. Not all clones reach the TCRdb copy of this immuneACCESS table, which keeps in-frame sequences only. Checked studies attribute under half of the gap to unresolved V genes and leave the rest unexplained. That table is the source of V, J and clone size, and D and trimming were worked out from the DNA. The sample data list some 180,000 clones, and about 90% of these were observed just once. Together, the top ten hold around 0.21% of the sample.

This TCR came from a girl in the first two years of life in good health and CMV-seronegative. Material for sequencing was PBMCs.

The CDR3 has the sequence CASSLSGGSTDTQYF. The DNA sequence is given as TGTGCCAGCAGTTTGAGCGGGGGAAGCACAGATACGCAGTATTTT. The chain links TRBV27 with TRBJ2-3; TRBD2 matches 8 bases in the middle. The CDR3 starts with the cysteine, ends with the phenylalanine, and has 15 residues. The read is trimmed to its CDR3 DNA, 45 bases read in frame from base 1. CDR1 MNHEY and CDR2 SMNVEV are derived from the germline V gene (reference sequence). At the junction V is shortened by 3 bases and J by 0 bases; bases outside the gene matches: 2.